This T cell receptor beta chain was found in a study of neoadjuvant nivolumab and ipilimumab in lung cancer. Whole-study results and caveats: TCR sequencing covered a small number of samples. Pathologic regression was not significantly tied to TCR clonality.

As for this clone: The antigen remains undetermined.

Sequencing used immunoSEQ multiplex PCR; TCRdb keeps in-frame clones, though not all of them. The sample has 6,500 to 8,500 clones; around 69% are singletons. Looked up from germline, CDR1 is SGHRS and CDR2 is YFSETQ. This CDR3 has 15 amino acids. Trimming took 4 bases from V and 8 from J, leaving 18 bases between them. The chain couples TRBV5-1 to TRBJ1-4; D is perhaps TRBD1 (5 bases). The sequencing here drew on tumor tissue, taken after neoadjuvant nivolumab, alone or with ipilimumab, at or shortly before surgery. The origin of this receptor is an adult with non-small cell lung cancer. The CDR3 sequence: CASSGLGTNAEKLFF. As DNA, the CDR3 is TGCGCCAGCAGCGGCCTAGGGACTAACGCCGAAAAACTGTTTTTT.